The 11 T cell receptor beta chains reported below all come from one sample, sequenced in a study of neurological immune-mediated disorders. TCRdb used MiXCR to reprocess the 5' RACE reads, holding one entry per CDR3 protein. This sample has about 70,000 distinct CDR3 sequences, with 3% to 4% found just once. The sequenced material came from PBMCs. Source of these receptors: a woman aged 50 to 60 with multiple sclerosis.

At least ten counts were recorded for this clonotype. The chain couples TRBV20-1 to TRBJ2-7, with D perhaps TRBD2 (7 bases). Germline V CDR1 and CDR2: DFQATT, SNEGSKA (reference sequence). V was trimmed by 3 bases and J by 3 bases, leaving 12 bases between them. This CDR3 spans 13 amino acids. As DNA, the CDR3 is TGCAGTGCTAGGAGGGGGGGCTTCTACGAGCAGTACTTC. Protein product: CSARRGGFYEQYF.

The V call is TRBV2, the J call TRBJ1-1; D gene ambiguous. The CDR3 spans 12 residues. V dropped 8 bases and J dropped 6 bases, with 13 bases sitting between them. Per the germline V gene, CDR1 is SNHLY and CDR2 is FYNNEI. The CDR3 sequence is CASCADLAEAFF. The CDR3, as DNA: TGTGCCAGCTGTGCGGATCTCGCTGAAGCTTTCTTT.

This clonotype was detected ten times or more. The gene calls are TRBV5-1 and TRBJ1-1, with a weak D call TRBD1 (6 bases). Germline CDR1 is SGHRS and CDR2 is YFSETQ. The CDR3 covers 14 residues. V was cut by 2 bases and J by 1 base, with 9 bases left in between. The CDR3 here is CASSFGTQNTEAFF. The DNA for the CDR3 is TGCGCCAGCAGCTTCGGGACACAGAACACTGAAGCTTTCTTT.

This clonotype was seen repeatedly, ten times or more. The CDR3 DNA sequence: TGCAGTGCTCTCAGGACTAGCGGGGGATACAATGAGCAGTTCTTC. This translates into CSALRTSGGYNEQFF. The chain carries TRBV20-1 and TRBJ2-1; TRBD2 aligns across 13 bases. Germline V lookup: CDR1 DFQATT, CDR2 SNEGSKA (reference sequence). This CDR3 comprises 15 residues. J lost 4 bases, V lost 5 bases, and 5 bases had no gene match.

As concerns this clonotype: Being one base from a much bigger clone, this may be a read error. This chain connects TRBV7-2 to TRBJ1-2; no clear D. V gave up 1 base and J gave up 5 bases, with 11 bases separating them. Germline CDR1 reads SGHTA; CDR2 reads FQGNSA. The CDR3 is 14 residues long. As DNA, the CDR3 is TGTGCCAGCAGCTTAGATTGGAAAGGATATGGCTACACCTTC. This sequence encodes CASSLDWKGYGYTF.

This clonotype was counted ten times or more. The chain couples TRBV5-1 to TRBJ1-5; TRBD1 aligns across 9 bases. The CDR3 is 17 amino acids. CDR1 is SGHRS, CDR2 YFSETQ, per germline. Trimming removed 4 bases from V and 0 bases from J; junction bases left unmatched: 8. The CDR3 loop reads CASSPGTGSGSNQPQHF. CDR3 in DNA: TGCGCCAGCAGCCCCGGGACAGGGAGCGGTAGCAATCAGCCCCAGCATTTT.

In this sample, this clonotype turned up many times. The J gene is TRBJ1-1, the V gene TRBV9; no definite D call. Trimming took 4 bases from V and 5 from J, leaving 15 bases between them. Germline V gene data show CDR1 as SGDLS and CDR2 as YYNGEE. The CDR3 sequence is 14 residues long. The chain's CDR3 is CASSFDGLGTEAFF. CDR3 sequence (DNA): TGTGCCAGCAGCTTTGACGGCCTGGGGACTGAAGCTTTCTTT.

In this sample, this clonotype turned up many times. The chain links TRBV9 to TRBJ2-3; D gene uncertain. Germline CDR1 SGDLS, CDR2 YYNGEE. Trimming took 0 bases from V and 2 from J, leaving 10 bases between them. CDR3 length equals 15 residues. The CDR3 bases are TGTGCCAGCAGCGTAGTGGGCAGGCCCACAGATACGCAGTATTTT. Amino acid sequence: CASSVVGRPTDTQYF. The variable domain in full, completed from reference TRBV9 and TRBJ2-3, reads DSGVTQTPKHLITATGQRVTLRCSPRSGDLSVYWYQQSLDQGLQFLIQYYNGEERAKGNILERFSAQQFPDLHSELNLSSLELGDSALYFCASSVVGRPTDTQYFGPGTRLTVL.

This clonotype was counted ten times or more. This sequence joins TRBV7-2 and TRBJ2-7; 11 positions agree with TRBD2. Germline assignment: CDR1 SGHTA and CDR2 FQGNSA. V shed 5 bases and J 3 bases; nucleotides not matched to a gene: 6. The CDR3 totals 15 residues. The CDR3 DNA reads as TGTGCCAGCAGCCCTCTTCTAGCGGGAGGCTACGAGCAGTACTTC. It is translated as CASSPLLAGGYEQYF.

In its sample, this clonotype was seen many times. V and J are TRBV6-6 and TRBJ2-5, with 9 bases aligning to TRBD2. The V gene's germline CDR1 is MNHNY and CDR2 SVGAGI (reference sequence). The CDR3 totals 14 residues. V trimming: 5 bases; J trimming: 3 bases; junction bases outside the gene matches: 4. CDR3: CASSDSGGKETQYF. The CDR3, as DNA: TGTGCCAGCAGTGATAGCGGGGGCAAAGAGACCCAGTACTTC.

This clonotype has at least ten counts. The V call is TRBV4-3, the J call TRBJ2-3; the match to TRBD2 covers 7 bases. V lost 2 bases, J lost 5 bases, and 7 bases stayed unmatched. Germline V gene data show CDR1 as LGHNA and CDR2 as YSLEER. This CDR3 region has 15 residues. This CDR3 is CASSQSGASGDTQYF. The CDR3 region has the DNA TGCGCCAGCAGCCAATCGGGAGCTAGCGGAGATACGCAGTATTTT.